The 29 T cell receptor beta chains presented below share a single source sample, sequenced in a study of CD8+ T cells in alopecia areata. cDNA prepared by RNA extraction and subsequent reverse transcription served as the template for sequencing. Only in-frame clones appear in the TCRdb table, and some are missing; sequencing was by immunoSEQ multiplex PCR. The table includes around 140,000 clones, around 50% detected once. This material consisted of CD4+ T cells sorted from blood, taken at week 0. The receptors were sampled from a human donor with alopecia areata.

The gene calls are TRBV10-3 and TRBJ1-6; TRBD1 is a possible D gene (6 bases). Trimming pared 6 bases from V and 5 bases from J, leaving 11 bases between. Germline lookup yields CDR1 ENHRY and CDR2 SYGVKD. The CDR3 length is 14 residues. The CDR3 is CAISNTGHNSPLHF. As DNA, the CDR3 is TGTGCCATCAGCAATACAGGGCATAATTCACCCCTCCACTTT.

The CDR3 DNA is TGCGCCAGCAGCCGTGTAGGTCAGGCTCTGAATGAGCAGTTCTTC. This translates into CASSRVGQALNEQFF. The chain employs TRBV5-1 and TRBJ2-1; D not resolved. Between the trimmed V and J ends, which lost 4 bases and 7 bases, there was a span of 18 bases. The CDR3 consists of 15 residues. CDR1 is SGHRS, CDR2 YFSETQ, per germline.

This clone has only a few counts. The rearrangement uses TRBV4-3 and TRBJ2-3, with D tentatively TRBD1 (6 bases). The germline gives CDR1 LGHNA, CDR2 YSLEER. CDR3 length: 14 residues. Trimming removed 0 bases from V and 6 bases from J, with 10 bases in between. The CDR3 spells CASSQEQGEDTQYF. The CDR3 bases are TGCGCCAGCAGCCAAGAACAGGGTGAGGATACGCAGTATTTT.

The chain uses TRBV5-1 and TRBJ1-1; 8 bases agree with TRBD1. This CDR3 comprises 16 residues. The germline gives CDR1 SGHRS, CDR2 YFSETQ. V gave up 3 bases and J gave up 5 bases; unmatched junction bases: 12. CDR3 sequence: CASSSDPGQALTEAFF. The CDR3 bases are TGCGCCAGCAGCTCGGACCCGGGACAGGCTTTAACTGAAGCTTTCTTT. The variable domain in full, completed from reference TRBV5-1 and TRBJ1-1, reads KAGVTQTPRYLIKTRGQQVTLSCSPISGHRSVSWYQQTPGQGLQFLFEYFSETQRNKGNFPGRFSGRQFSNSRSEMNVSTLELGDSALYLCASSSDPGQALTEAFFGQGTRLTVV.

This clone turned up a few times. The chain links TRBV4-1 to TRBJ2-1, with TRBD1 identical over 7 bases. The CDR3 consists of 17 residues. After removal of 1 base from V and 0 bases from J, the junction contained 6 bases not matched to a gene. The germline CDR1 and CDR2 sequences are MGHRA and YSYEKL. CDR3 residues: CASSQGRAGGSYNEQFF. The CDR3 DNA reads TGCGCCAGCAGCCAAGGCCGGGCAGGGGGCTCCTACAATGAGCAGTTCTTC.

The rearrangement joins TRBV13 to TRBJ1-2; TRBD1 agrees at 8 bases. The V gene end was trimmed by 6 bases and the J gene end by 0 bases; junction bases not matched to a gene: 6. Germline V gene lookup returns CDR1 PRHDT and CDR2 FYEKMQ (reference sequence). CDR3 size: 15 residues. CDR3 in amino acids: CASSLLDRANYGYTF. The CDR3 DNA reads TGTGCCAGCAGTTTACTGGACAGGGCTAACTATGGCTACACCTTC.

This chain links TRBV7-2 with TRBJ2-2; D remains unclear. V dropped 1 base and J dropped 3 bases, with 3 bases sitting between them. The CDR3 covers 13 residues. Germline V CDR1 and CDR2: SGHTA, FQGNSA. CDR3 sequence: CASSLVDTGELFF. The DNA for the CDR3 is TGTGCCAGCAGCTTAGTGGACACCGGGGAGCTGTTTTTT.

V usage is TRBV5-1 and J usage is TRBJ2-1, with a weak D call TRBD2 (5 bases). V lost 2 bases and J 7 bases, leaving 10 bases between the germline ends. The germline gives CDR1 SGHRS, CDR2 YFSETQ. The CDR3 has 13 residues. CDR3: CASSFPGDNEQFF. The CDR3 DNA is TGCGCCAGCAGCTTCCCCGGGGATAATGAGCAGTTCTTC.

V is TRBV5-6 and J is TRBJ2-5, with TRBD2 identical over 11 bases. V was pared by 0 bases and J by 4 bases, with 5 bases of the junction left unmatched. Germline values: CDR1 SGHDT, CDR2 YYEEEE. CDR3 size: 16 residues. The CDR3 loop is CASSLGLAGSRETQYF. The CDR3 DNA is TGTGCCAGCAGCTTGGGACTAGCGGGGAGCAGAGAGACCCAGTACTTC.

This clone was detected a few times. This rearrangement joins TRBV5-1 to TRBJ2-7; D is tentatively TRBD1 or TRBD2 (5 bases each). V was trimmed by 5 bases and J by 0 bases, leaving 15 bases between them. Looked up from germline, CDR1 is SGHRS and CDR2 is YFSETQ. CDR3 length equals 15 residues. The chain's CDR3 is CASRMGTRSSYEQYF. The CDR3 DNA reads TGCGCCAGCAGGATGGGGACGAGAAGCTCCTACGAGCAGTACTTC.

A few counts support this clone. This chain links TRBV7-6 with TRBJ2-1; TRBD2 might be the D (5 bases). Germline V gives CDR1 SGHVS, CDR2 FNYEAQ. V shed 5 bases and J shed 4 bases, with 15 bases lying between them. There are 15 residues in the CDR3. This CDR3 is CASSGRYGVYNEQFF. CDR3 sequence (DNA): TGTGCCAGCAGCGGCCGGTACGGGGTATACAATGAGCAGTTCTTC.

The chain joins TRBV15 to TRBJ1-6, with D possibly matching TRBD1 (6 bases). This CDR3 contains 16 residues. Germline-derived CDR1 and CDR2 are LNHNV and YYDKDF (reference sequence). With 3 bases removed from V and 8 bases from J, the gap between germline ends came to 17 bases. Here the CDR3 reads CATSSSRGARDSPLHF. The DNA of the CDR3 is TGTGCCACCAGCAGTTCCCGGGGGGCGCGTGATTCACCCCTCCACTTT. Variable domain in full (rest from reference TRBV15 and TRBJ1-6): DAMVIQNPRYQVTQFGKPVTLSCSQTLNHNVMYWYQQKSSQAPKLLFHYYDKDFNNEADTPDNFQSRRPNTSFCFLDIRSPGLGDTAMYLCATSSSRGARDSPLHFGNGTRLTVT.

The V gene is TRBV5-6, the J gene TRBJ2-1; D is possibly TRBD1 (6 bases). The V end lost 1 base, the J end lost 8 bases, and 7 bases lay between the germline ends. Germline assignment: CDR1 SGHDT and CDR2 YYEEEE. This CDR3 is built from 12 residues. In DNA form, the CDR3 reads TGTGCCAGCAGCTTGACAGGGTATGAGCAGTTCTTC. Translation gives CASSLTGYEQFF.

This chain links TRBV5-4 with TRBJ2-1, with a tentative D call TRBD1 (6 bases). This CDR3 is 16 amino acids long. From germline, CDR1 is SGHNT and CDR2 YYREEE (reference sequence). The germline V and J ends were trimmed by 4 bases and 0 bases, with 14 bases remaining between them. The CDR3 here is CASSLGADSSYNEQFF. The CDR3, as DNA: TGTGCCAGCAGCCTGGGGGCTGATAGCTCCTACAATGAGCAGTTCTTC.

The chain employs TRBV29-1 and TRBJ1-1; D gene unclear. Per the germline V gene, CDR1 is SQVTM and CDR2 is ANQGSEA. Trimming stripped 5 bases from V and 0 bases from J, with 4 bases between. The CDR3 length is 11 residues. As DNA, the CDR3 is TGCAGCGTTCGAGTGAACACTGAAGCTTTCTTT. It yields the protein CSVRVNTEAFF.

The chain carries TRBV7-2 and TRBJ1-1; D remains ambiguous. V shed 8 bases and J shed 5 bases, with 18 bases lying between them. The length of the CDR3 is 14 residues. CDR1 is SGHTA and CDR2 is FQGNSA in the germline V gene. In nucleotides, the CDR3 is TGTGCCAGCTCTCTGAAGGGCCTCGGGACTGAAGCTTTCTTT. It encodes CASSLKGLGTEAFF.

In this sample, this clone turned up once. The genes are TRBV25-1 and TRBJ2-5, with D perhaps TRBD2 (5 bases). CDR3 size: 12 residues. Germline CDR1 and CDR2: MGHDK and SYGVNS. V was trimmed by 6 bases and J by 7 bases, leaving 12 bases between them. CDR3 loop: CASSVGVWTQYF. As DNA, the CDR3 is TGTGCCAGCAGCGTGGGAGTTTGGACCCAGTACTTC.

Only a few counts were recorded for this clone. The gene calls are TRBV19 and TRBJ2-1; the match to TRBD2 covers 7 bases. J was trimmed by 3 bases and V by 6 bases; bases with no gene match: 2. Germline assignment: CDR1 LNHDA and CDR2 SQIVND (reference sequence). This CDR3 spans 13 amino acids. The CDR3 DNA follows: TGTGCCAGTAGCGGGGACTACTACAATGAGCAGTTCTTC. It yields the protein CASSGDYYNEQFF.

This clone has only a few counts. J is TRBJ2-1 and V is TRBV10-3, with TRBD2 identical over 11 bases. The ends lost 0 bases at V and 10 bases at J; junction bases unmatched: 8. CDR3 length: 16 amino acids. Per germline, CDR1 ENHRY and CDR2 SYGVKD. The chain's CDR3 is CAISESASGGRGEQFF. CDR3 in DNA: TGTGCCATCAGTGAGTCTGCTAGCGGGGGGCGTGGGGAGCAGTTCTTC.

The rearrangement joins TRBV10-3 to TRBJ1-5; D gene ambiguous. This CDR3 is built from 14 residues. CDR1 is ENHRY and CDR2 is SYGVKD in the germline V gene. V shed 5 bases and J shed 1 base, with 9 bases lying between them. This chain's CDR3 is CAISNDGSNQPQHF. In nucleotides, the CDR3 is TGTGCCATCAGTAATGACGGGAGCAATCAGCCCCAGCATTTT.

The chain couples TRBV25-1 to TRBJ2-7; 9 bases match TRBD1. The CDR3 is 14 amino acids. V shed 5 bases, J shed 3 bases, and the junction held 5 bases outside the gene matches. Germline loops: CDR1 MGHDK, CDR2 SYGVNS. For the CDR3, the DNA is TGTGCCAGCAGTAATACAGGGGGCCGCTACGAGCAGTACTTC. Encoded protein: CASSNTGGRYEQYF.

In nucleotides, the CDR3 is TGCAGCGTTGATTGGCAGGGCGCAGATACGCAGTATTTT. It is translated as CSVDWQGADTQYF. The rearrangement joins TRBV29-1 to TRBJ2-3, with D possibly being TRBD1 (5 bases). The V end was cut by 3 bases, the J end by 4 bases, with 11 bases between. Germline V lookup: CDR1 SQVTM, CDR2 ANQGSEA. CDR3 length: 13 residues.

V and J are TRBV29-1 and TRBJ2-1; possible D gene TRBD1, 6 bases. From germline, CDR1 is SQVTM and CDR2 ANQGSEA. Trimming took 1 base from V and 1 from J, leaving 14 bases between them. This CDR3 is built from 16 residues. CDR3 coding DNA: TGCAGCGTTGAAGTCGTGAGGGGGAAGTCCTACAATGAGCAGTTCTTC. This encodes CSVEVVRGKSYNEQFF.

The chain combines TRBV29-1 with TRBJ2-5, with 11 bases that match TRBD1. Looked up from germline, CDR1 is SQVTM and CDR2 is ANQGSEA. This CDR3 is built from 13 residues. Trimming at V came to 4 bases and at J to 5 bases, leaving 3 bases not matched to a gene. CDR3 sequence: CSVAGTGGETQYF. CDR3 DNA sequence: TGCAGCGTTGCCGGGACAGGGGGGGAGACCCAGTACTTC.

In this sample, this clone turned up a few times. The chain recombines TRBV6-6 with TRBJ2-3; TRBD1 aligns across 7 bases. The V segment lost 4 bases and the J segment 1 base; nucleotides outside the gene matches: 5. The germline V gene encodes CDR1 MNHNY and CDR2 SVGAGI (reference sequence). This CDR3 has 15 amino acids. The CDR3 protein is CASSSRQGGTDTQYF. CDR3 coding DNA: TGTGCCAGCAGTTCCCGACAGGGCGGCACAGATACGCAGTATTTT.

The genes are TRBV5-4 and TRBJ2-5; 9 bases line up with TRBD1. Germline assignment: CDR1 SGHNT and CDR2 YYREEE (reference sequence). CDR3 length: 14 residues. V shed 2 bases and J 3 bases; nucleotides not matched to a gene: 2. The CDR3 loop is CASSLQGAKETQYF. CDR3 bases: TGTGCCAGCAGCTTACAGGGGGCCAAAGAGACCCAGTACTTC. Using reference TRBV5-4 and TRBJ2-5 for the parts outside the CDR3, the full variable domain is ETGVTQSPTHLIKTRGQQVTLRCSSQSGHNTVSWYQQALGQGPQFIFQYYREEENGRGNFPPRFSGLQFPNYSSELNVNALELDDSALYLCASSLQGAKETQYFGPGTRLLVL.

The chain couples TRBV9 to TRBJ2-5; 12 bases fit TRBD2. The CDR3 has 15 residues. V trimming: 4 bases; J trimming: 6 bases; junction bases outside the gene matches: 7. CDR1 is SGDLS and CDR2 is YYNGEE in the germline V gene. The CDR3 protein is CASSPQTSGGKTQYF. The CDR3 DNA sequence: TGTGCCAGCAGCCCGCAGACTAGCGGGGGCAAGACCCAGTACTTC. The full variable domain, with the rest looked up from reference TRBV9 and TRBJ2-5, is DSGVTQTPKHLITATGQRVTLRCSPRSGDLSVYWYQQSLDQGLQFLIQYYNGEERAKGNILERFSAQQFPDLHSELNLSSLELGDSALYFCASSPQTSGGKTQYFGPGTRLLVL.

With respect to this clone: This sample also contains other DNA sequences that code for the same CDR3. The chain combines TRBV25-1 with TRBJ2-7, with 9 positions matching TRBD1. The V and J ends lost 5 bases and 3 bases, in that order; junction bases with no gene match: 2. CDR3 length: 13 amino acids. CDR1 and CDR2 from the germline V gene are MGHDK and SYGVNS. The CDR3 DNA sequence: TGTGCCAGCAGTAAGACAGGGGGCTACGAGCAGTACTTC. Translating gives CASSKTGGYEQYF.

V gene TRBV18 combines with J gene TRBJ2-7; D might be TRBD2 (6 bases). CDR3 length: 14 residues. Germline CDR1 is KGHSH and CDR2 is LQKENI. V lost 2 bases to trimming and J lost 3 bases, with 11 bases between them. The CDR3, as DNA: TGTGCCAGCTCACCAGACCGGAGGGGCTACGAGCAGTACTTC. Translation: CASSPDRRGYEQYF. The variable domain in full, completed from reference TRBV18 and TRBJ2-7, reads NAGVMQNPRHLVRRRGQEARLRCSPMKGHSHVYWYRQLPEEGLKFMVYLQKENIIDESGMPKERFSAEFPKEGPSILRIQQVVRGDSAAYFCASSPDRRGYEQYFGPGTRLTVT.